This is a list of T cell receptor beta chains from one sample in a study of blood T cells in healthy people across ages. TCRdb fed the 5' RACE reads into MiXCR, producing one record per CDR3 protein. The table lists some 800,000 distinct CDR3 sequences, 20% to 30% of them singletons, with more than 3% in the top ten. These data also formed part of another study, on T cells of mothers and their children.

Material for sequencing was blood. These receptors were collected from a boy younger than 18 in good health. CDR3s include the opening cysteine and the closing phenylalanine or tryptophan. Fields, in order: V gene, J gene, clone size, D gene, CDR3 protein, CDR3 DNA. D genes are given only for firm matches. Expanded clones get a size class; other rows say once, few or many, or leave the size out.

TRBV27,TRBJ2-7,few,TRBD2,CASSPVGRESSYEQYF,TGTGCCAGCAGCCCAGTAGGGCGGGAGAGCTCCTACGAGCAGTACTTC
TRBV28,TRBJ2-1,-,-,CASSLSAGLTYNEQFF,TGTGCCAGCAGTTTGTCGGCGGGATTGACCTACAATGAGCAGTTCTTC
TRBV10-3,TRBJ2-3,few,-,CAISDGGTTKVEDTQYF,TGTGCCATCAGTGATGGGGGGACCACAAAGGTGGAAGATACGCAGTATTTT
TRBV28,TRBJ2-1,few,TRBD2,CASRRREGPYNEQFF,TGTGCCAGCAGACGGCGGGAGGGCCCCTACAATGAGCAGTTCTTC
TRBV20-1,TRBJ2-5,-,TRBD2,CSARRLAGGPQYF,TGCAGTGCTAGACGACTAGCGGGGGGGCCCCAGTACTTC
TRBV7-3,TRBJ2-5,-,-,CSSSLVQWETQYF,TGTTCCAGCAGCTTAGTACAATGGGAGACCCAGTACTTC
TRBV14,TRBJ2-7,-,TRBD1,CASSQRTGKLYEQYF,TGTGCCAGCAGCCAACGGACAGGGAAACTTTACGAGCAGTACTTC
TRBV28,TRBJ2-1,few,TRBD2,CASSFMNGAGGHEQFF,TGTGCCAGCAGTTTTATGAACGGGGCGGGAGGGCATGAGCAGTTCTTC
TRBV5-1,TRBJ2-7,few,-,CASSLQVSSYEQYF,TGCGCCAGCAGCTTGCAGGTTTCCTCCTACGAGCAGTACTTC
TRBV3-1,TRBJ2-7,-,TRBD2,CASSVLAGAGEQYF,TGTGCCAGCAGCGTTTTAGCGGGAGCGGGCGAGCAGTACTTC
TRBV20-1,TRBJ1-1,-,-,CSASNSGGTTEAFF,TGCAGTGCTAGTAATAGCGGAGGAACGACTGAAGCTTTCTTT
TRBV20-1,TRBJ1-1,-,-,CSPLAERRAEAFF,TGCAGTCCTCTTGCGGAACGCAGGGCTGAAGCTTTCTTT
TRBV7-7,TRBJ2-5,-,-,CASSLGSGYGETQYF,TGTGCTAGCAGCTTAGGGTCAGGGTATGGAGAGACCCAGTACTTC
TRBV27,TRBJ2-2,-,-,CASRGSLSAGELFF,TGTGCCAGCAGGGGTAGTTTGAGCGCCGGGGAGCTGTTTTTT
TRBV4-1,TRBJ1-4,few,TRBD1,CASSPTGKDEKLFF,TGCGCCAGCAGCCCGACAGGGAAGGATGAAAAACTGTTTTTT
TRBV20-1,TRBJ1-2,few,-,CSAREPGVGYTF,TGCAGTGCTAGAGAGCCCGGGGTTGGCTACACCTTC
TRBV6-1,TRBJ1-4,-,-,CASRRATTNEKLFF,TGTGCCAGCAGAAGGGCGACGACTAATGAAAAACTGTTTTTT
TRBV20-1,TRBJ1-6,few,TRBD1,CRGGTGADNSPLHF,TGCAGGGGCGGGACAGGGGCTGATAATTCACCCCTCCACTTT
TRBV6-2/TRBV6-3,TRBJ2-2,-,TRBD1,CASSKYSGGPGELFF,TGTGCCAGCAGTAAATACTCAGGGGGCCCCGGGGAGCTGTTTTTT
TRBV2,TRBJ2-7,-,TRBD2,CASSDREEGSKHF,TGTGCCAGCAGTGATCGGGAGGAGGGCAGCAAGCACTTC
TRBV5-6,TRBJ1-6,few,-,CASSLHPSGGSPLHF,TGTGCCAGCAGCTTGCACCCATCGGGGGGTTCACCCCTCCACTTT
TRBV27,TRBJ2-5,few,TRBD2,CASSPQLAGFQETQYF,TGTGCCAGCAGTCCCCAACTAGCGGGGTTCCAAGAGACCCAGTACTTC
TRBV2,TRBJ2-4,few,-,CASSEGIAKNIQYF,TGTGCCAGCAGTGAGGGGATAGCCAAAAACATTCAGTACTTC
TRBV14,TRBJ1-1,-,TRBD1,CASSQLPRGTEAFF,TGTGCCAGCAGCCAACTCCCCAGGGGGACTGAAGCTTTCTTT
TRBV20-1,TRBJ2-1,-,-,CSARDRRGSPYNEQFF,TGCAGTGCTAGAGATCGCCGGGGGAGTCCCTACAATGAGCAGTTCTTC
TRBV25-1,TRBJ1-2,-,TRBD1,CASSRGTGSLSGYTF,TGTGCCAGCAGCCGGGGGACAGGTTCACTTAGTGGCTACACCTTC
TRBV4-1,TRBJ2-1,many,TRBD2,CASSSSGSGVNEQFF,TGCGCCAGCAGCAGTAGCGGGAGCGGGGTCAATGAGCAGTTCTTC
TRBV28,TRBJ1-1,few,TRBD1,CASSLWGQRNTEAFF,TGTGCCAGCAGTTTATGGGGACAGCGAAACACTGAAGCTTTCTTT
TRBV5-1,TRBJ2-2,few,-,CASSPYSNWGTGELFF,TGCGCCAGCAGCCCGTATTCCAACTGGGGGACCGGGGAGCTGTTTTTT
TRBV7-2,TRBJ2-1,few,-,CASSPNYGEQFF,TGTGCCAGCAGCCCTAATTATGGTGAGCAGTTCTTC
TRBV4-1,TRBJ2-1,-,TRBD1,CASSQPTGSSYNEQFF,TGCGCCAGCAGCCAACCGACAGGGAGCTCCTACAATGAGCAGTTCTTC
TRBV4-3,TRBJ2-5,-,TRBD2,CASSRSGTSGRETQYF,TGCGCCAGCAGCCGGTCCGGGACTAGCGGTAGGGAGACCCAGTACTTC
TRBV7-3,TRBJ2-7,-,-,CASSPGLSGEQYF,TGTGCCAGCAGCCCCGGGCTAAGCGGGGAGCAGTACTTC
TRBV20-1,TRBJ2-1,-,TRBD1,CSAPDRGTYNEQFF,TGCAGTGCCCCTGACAGGGGGACCTACAATGAGCAGTTCTTC
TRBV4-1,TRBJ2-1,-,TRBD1,CASSGTGTGPGEQLF,TGCGCCAGCAGCGGAACCGGGACAGGGCCCGGTGAGCAGCTCTTC
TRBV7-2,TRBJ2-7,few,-,CASSQGSGGIEQYF,TGTGCTAGCAGCCAGGGGTCCGGGGGGATTGAGCAGTACTTC
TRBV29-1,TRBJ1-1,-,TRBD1,CSVVPGQENRAFF,TGCAGCGTTGTACCCGGACAGGAAAATAGAGCTTTCTTT
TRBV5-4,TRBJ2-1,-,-,CASSLGSSGQNEQFF,TGTGCCAGCAGCTTGGGATCGTCAGGGCAAAATGAGCAGTTCTTC
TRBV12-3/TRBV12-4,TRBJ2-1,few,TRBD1,CASASPGQVSNEQFF,TGTGCCAGCGCCTCACCGGGACAGGTTTCCAATGAGCAGTTCTTC
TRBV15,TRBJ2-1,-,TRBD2,CATSTRLAGGSYNEQFF,TGTGCCACCAGCACCCGACTAGCGGGGGGGTCCTACAATGAGCAGTTCTTC
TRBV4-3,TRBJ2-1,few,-,CASSQGTHSSYNEQFF,TGCGCCAGCAGCCAAGGGACGCATAGCTCCTACAATGAGCAGTTCTTC
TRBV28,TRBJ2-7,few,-,CASSSPGTLSYEQYF,TGTGCCAGCAGTTCCCCCGGGACACTATCCTACGAGCAGTACTTC
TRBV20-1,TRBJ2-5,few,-,CSRVPEIQETQYF,TGCAGTCGTGTCCCCGAGATCCAAGAGACCCAGTACTTC
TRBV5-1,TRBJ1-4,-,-,CASRRGKVEVNEKLFF,TGCGCCAGCAGAAGAGGGAAGGTTGAAGTTAATGAAAAACTGTTTTTT
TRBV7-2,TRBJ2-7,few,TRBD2,CASSLDPAGVGEQYF,TGCGCCAGCAGCTTAGATCCAGCGGGAGTTGGCGAGCAGTACTTC
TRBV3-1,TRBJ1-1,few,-,CASSRGTPNTEAFF,TGTGCCAGCAGTCGCGGGACACCGAACACTGAAGCTTTCTTT
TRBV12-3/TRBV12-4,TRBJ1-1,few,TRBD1,CASSLIGTGRLHTEAFF,TGTGCCAGCAGTTTAATAGGGACAGGGAGACTACACACTGAAGCTTTCTTT
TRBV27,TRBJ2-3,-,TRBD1,CASSFYRGQSDTQYF,TGTGCCAGCAGTTTCTACAGGGGGCAGTCAGATACGCAGTATTTT
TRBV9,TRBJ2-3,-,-,CASSVVEGVTTDTQYF,TGTGCCAGCAGCGTAGTGGAGGGAGTGACCACAGATACGCAGTATTTT
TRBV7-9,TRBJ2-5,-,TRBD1,CASRTGVVETQYF,TGTGCCAGCAGGACAGGGGTGGTGGAGACCCAGTACTTC
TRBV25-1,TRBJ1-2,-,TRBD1,CASRTGVRDGYTF,TGTGCCAGCAGGACAGGGGTCAGGGATGGCTACACCTTC
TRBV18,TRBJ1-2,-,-,CASSLKDTPYGYTF,TGTGCCAGCTCACTAAAGGACACCCCCTATGGCTACACCTTC
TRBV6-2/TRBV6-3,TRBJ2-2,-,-,CATLGKHVGTGELFF,TGTGCCACCCTGGGGAAACACGTGGGCACCGGGGAGCTGTTTTTT
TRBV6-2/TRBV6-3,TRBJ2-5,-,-,CASTGVGETQYF,TGTGCCAGCACTGGGGTTGGGGAGACCCAGTACTTC
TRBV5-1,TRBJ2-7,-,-,CASSLTGLDEQYF,TGCGCCAGCAGCTTGACGGGTTTAGACGAGCAGTACTTC
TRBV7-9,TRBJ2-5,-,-,CASSLHGQGGETQYF,TGTGCCAGCAGCTTACACGGACAGGGAGGGGAGACCCAGTACTTC
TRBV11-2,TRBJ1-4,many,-,CASSPQVGAAEKLFF,TGTGCCAGCAGCCCCCAGGTCGGGGCGGCGGAAAAACTGTTTTTT